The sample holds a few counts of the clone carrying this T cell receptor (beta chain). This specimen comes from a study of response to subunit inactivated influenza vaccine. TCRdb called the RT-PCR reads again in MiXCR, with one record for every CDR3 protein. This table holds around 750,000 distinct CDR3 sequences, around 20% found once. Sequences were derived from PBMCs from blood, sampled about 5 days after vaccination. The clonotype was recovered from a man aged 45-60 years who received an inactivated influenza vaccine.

CDR3 sequence (DNA): TGTGCCAGCAGAAGGGGGGTCGCAGATACGCAGTATTTT. It yields the protein CASRRGVADTQYF. The chain is built from TRBV27 and TRBJ2-3, with D tentatively TRBD1 or TRBD2 (6 bases each). V gave up 6 bases and J gave up 4 bases, with 11 bases separating them. The CDR3 has 13 amino acids. Germline CDR1 MNHEY, CDR2 SMNVEV (reference sequence).